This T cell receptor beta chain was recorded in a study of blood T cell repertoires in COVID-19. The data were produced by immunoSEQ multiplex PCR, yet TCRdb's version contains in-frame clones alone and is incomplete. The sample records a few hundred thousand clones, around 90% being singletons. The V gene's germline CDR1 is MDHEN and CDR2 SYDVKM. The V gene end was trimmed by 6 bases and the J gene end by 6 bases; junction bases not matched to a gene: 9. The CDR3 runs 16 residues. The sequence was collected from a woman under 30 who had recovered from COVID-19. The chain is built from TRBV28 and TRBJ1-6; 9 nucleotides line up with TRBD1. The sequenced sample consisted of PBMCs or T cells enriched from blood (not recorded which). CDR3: CASSRPRTGVNSPLHF. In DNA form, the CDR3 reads TGTGCCAGCAGCCGACCGAGGACAGGGGTTAATTCACCCCTCCACTTT.